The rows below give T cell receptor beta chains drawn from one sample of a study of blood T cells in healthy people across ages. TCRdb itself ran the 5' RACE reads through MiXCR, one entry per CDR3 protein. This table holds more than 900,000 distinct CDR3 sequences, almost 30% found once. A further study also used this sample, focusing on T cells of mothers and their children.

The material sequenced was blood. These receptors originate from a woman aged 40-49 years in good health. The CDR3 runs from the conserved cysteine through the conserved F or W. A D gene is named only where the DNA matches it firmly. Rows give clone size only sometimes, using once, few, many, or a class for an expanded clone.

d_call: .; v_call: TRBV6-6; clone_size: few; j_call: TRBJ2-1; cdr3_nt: TGTGCCAGCAGGCTGAGGGGGGATCAAAGAAATGAGCAGTTCTTC; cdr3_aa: CASRLRGDQRNEQFF
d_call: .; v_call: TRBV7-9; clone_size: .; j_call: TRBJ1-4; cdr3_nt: TGTGCCAGCACCTCCGTGGAGATCCCGGGAGGGAATGAAAAACTGTTTTTT; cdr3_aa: CASTSVEIPGGNEKLFF
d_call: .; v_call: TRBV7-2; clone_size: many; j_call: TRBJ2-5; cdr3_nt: TGTGCCAGCAGCTTAGTAATCGAAGAGACCCAGTACTTC; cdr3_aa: CASSLVIEETQYF
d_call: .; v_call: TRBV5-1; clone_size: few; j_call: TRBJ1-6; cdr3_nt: TGCGCCAGCAGCTTGGCCAGCCAGAATAATTCACCCCTCCACTTT; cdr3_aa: CASSLASQNNSPLHF
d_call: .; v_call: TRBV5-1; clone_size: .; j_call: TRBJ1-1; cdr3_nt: TGCGCCAGCAGGCCGGGACATTCGAACACTGAAGCTTTCTTT; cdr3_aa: CASRPGHSNTEAFF
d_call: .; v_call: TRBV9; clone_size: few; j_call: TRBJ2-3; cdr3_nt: TGTGCCAGCAGCGTAGTAGACTACCAAAGCACAGATACGCAGTATTTT; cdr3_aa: CASSVVDYQSTDTQYF
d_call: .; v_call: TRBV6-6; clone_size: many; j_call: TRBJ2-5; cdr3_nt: TGTGCCAGCAGTTACTGGGGGGTGGACCAAGAGACCCAGTACTTC; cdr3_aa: CASSYWGVDQETQYF
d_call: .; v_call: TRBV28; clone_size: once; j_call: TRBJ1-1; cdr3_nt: TGTGCCACCCAATCGACAGTGAACACTGAAGCTTTCTTT; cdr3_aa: CATQSTVNTEAFF
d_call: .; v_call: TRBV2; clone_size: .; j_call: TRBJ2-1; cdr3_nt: TGTGCCAGCAGTGACCTCACGGGCTCCTACAATGAGCAGTTCTTC; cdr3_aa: CASSDLTGSYNEQFF
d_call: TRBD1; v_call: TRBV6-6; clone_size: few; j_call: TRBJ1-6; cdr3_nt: TGTGCCAGCAGTTACGTCCAGGGGGACAATTCACCCCTCCACTTT; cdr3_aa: CASSYVQGDNSPLHF
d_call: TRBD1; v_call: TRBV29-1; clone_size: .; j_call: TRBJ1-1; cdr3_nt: TGCAGCGTGTCGGACAGGGGAATCACTGAAGCTTTCTTT; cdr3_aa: CSVSDRGITEAFF
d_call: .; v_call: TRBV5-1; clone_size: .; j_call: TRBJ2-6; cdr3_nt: TGCGCCAGCAGCTTGGGCCCTAGCTCTGGGGCCAACGTCCGGACCTTC; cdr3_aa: CASSLGPSSGANVRTF
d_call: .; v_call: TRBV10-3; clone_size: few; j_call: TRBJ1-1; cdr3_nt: TGTGCCATCAGTGAAAAGGGTTGGATGGATGAAGCTTTCTTT; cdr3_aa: CAISEKGWMDEAFF
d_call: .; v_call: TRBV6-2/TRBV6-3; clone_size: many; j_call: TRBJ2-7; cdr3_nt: TGTGCCAGCTCGCAGGGACAAGAGCAGTACTTC; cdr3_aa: CASSQGQEQYF
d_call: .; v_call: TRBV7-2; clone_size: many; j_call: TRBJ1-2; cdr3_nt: TGTGCCAGCAGCGCCCTCGGGACTACTAACTATGGCTACACCTTC; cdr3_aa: CASSALGTTNYGYTF
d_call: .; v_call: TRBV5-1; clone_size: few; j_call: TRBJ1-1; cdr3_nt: TGCGCCAGCAGCTTGAATGGGGCGGGGGAAGCTTTCTTT; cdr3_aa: CASSLNGAGEAFF
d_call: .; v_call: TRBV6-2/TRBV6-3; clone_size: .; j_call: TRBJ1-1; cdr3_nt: TGTGCCAGCAGTTACGCCGGACTGAACACTGAAGCTTTCTTT; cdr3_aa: CASSYAGLNTEAFF
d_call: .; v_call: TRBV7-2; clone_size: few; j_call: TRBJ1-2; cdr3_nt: TGTGCCAGCAGCTTAGTTCTCGGTGCAGGGGCTAACTATGGCTACACCTTC; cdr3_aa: CASSLVLGAGANYGYTF
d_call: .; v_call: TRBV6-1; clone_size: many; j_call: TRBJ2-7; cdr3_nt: TGTGCCAGCAGTGGACAGGTTAGCGAGCAGTACTTC; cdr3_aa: CASSGQVSEQYF
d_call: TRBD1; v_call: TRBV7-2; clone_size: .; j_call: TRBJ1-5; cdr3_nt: TGTGCCAGCACCCGTACCGGGACAGAAAGCAATCAGCCCCAGCATTTT; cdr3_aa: CASTRTGTESNQPQHF
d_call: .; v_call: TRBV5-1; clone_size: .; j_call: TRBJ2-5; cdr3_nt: TGCGCCGGCAGCTTGAGCAGGGGCTCAGAGACCCAGTACTTC; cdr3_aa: CAGSLSRGSETQYF
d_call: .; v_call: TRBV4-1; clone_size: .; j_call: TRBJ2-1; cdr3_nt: TGCGCCAGCAGCCAACATGACGGGTACAATGAGCAGTTCTTC; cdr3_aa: CASSQHDGYNEQFF
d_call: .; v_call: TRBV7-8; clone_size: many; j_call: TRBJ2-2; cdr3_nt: TGTGCCAGCAGCAATCGGTTAGACGACACCGGGGAGCTGTTTTTT; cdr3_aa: CASSNRLDDTGELFF
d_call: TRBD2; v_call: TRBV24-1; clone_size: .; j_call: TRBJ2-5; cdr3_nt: TGTGCCACCAGTGATTACGGGGGGGAGACCCAGTACTTC; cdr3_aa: CATSDYGGETQYF
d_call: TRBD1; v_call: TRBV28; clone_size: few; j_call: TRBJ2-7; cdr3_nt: TGTGCCAACAGCTCCTCGGGACAGGGGGCTCTCGAGCAGTACTTC; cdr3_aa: CANSSSGQGALEQYF
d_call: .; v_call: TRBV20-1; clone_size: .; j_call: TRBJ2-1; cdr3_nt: TGCAGTGCTTCTTGGGGGCGCGATGAGCAGTTCTTC; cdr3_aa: CSASWGRDEQFF
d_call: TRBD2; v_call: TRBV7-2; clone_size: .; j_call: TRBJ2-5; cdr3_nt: TGTGCCAGCAGCTTAGGAAGGCTAGCGGGGGCCATCCGGGAGACCCAGTACTTC; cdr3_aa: CASSLGRLAGAIRETQYF
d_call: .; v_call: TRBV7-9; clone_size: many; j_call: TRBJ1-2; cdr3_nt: TGTGCCAGCAGCTTAGGAGGAGGGGGCTATGGCTACACCTTC; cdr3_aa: CASSLGGGGYGYTF
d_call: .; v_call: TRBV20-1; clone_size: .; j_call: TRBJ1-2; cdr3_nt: TGCAGTGCGATGACGGCCCGGGAGGGCTACACCTTC; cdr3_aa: CSAMTAREGYTF
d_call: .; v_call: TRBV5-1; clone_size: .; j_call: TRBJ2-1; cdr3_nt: TGCGCCAGCAGCTTGGCGTCTACGGGCGATGAGCAGTTCTTC; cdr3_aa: CASSLASTGDEQFF
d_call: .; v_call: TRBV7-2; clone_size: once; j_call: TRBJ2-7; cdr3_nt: TGTGCCAGCAGCCCGAGCCGGGATGGGTACAATGAGCAGTACTTC; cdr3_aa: CASSPSRDGYNEQYF
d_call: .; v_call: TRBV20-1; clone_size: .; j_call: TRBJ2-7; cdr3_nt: TGCAGTGCTAGAGATAGTGGAGCTACTTACGAGCAGTACTTC; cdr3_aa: CSARDSGATYEQYF
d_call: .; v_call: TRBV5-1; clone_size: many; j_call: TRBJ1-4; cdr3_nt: TGCGCCAGCAGCATCGGGAACGGGGATGAAAAACTGTTTTTT; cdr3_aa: CASSIGNGDEKLFF
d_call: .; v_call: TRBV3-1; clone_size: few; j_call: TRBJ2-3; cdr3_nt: TGTGCCAGCAGCCAAGATCTTGGGAACGGCCCCACAGATACGCAGTATTTT; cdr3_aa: CASSQDLGNGPTDTQYF
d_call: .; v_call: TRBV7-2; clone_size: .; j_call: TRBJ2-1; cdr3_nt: TGTGCCAGCAGCTTAGATTGGGGGACCTACAATGAGCAGTTCTTC; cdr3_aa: CASSLDWGTYNEQFF
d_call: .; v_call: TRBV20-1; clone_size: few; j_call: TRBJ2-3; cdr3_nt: TGCAGTGCTAGGGAAGGGATCGGCACAGATACGCAGTATTTT; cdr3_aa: CSAREGIGTDTQYF
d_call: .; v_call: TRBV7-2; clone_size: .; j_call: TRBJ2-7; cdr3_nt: TGTGCCAGCAGCGCCCCCGCAGGGAGACCCTACGAGCAGTACTTC; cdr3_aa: CASSAPAGRPYEQYF
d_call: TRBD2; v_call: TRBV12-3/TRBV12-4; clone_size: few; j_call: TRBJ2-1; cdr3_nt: TGTGCCAGCAGTTTACAACTAGCGGGAAGTGAGCAGTTCTTC; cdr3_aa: CASSLQLAGSEQFF
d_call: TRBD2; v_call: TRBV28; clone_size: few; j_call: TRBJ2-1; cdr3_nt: TGTGCCAGCAGTTTATACCCCAGGACTAGCGGGGGCTACAATGAGCAGTTCTTC; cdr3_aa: CASSLYPRTSGGYNEQFF
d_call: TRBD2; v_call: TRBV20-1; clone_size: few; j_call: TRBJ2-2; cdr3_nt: TGCAGTGCTAAGAGGGCTAGCGGGGTCACCGGGGAGCTGTTTTTT; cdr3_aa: CSAKRASGVTGELFF
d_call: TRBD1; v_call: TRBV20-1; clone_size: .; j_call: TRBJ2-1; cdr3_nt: TGCAGTGCTAGAGAATACAGGGGTAGGGCGGAGACCCAGTTCTTC; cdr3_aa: CSAREYRGRAETQFF
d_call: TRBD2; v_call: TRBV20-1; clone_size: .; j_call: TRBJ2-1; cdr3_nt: TGCAGTGCTAGAGAGCCTCACAGACTAGCGGAGTATTACAATGAGCAGTTCTTC; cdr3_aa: CSAREPHRLAEYYNEQFF
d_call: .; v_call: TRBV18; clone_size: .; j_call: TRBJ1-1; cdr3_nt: TGTGCCGGCGCGGGGGTCGGAAGCACTGAAGCTTTCTTT; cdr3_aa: CAGAGVGSTEAFF
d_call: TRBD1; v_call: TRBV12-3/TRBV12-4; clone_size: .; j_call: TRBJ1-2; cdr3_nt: TGTGCCAGCAGTTTAGTCCCGGGACAGGGGAACTATGGCTACACCTTC; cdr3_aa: CASSLVPGQGNYGYTF
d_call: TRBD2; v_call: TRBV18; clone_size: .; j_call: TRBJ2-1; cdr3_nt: TGTGCCAGCTCACCAAACGGGGGGGTTCGGTACAATGAGCAGTTCTTC; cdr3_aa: CASSPNGGVRYNEQFF
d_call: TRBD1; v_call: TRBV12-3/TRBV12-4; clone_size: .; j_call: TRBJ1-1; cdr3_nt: TGTGCCAGCAGTTTGGGACAGACGTTTGCAGCTTTCTTT; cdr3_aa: CASSLGQTFAAFF
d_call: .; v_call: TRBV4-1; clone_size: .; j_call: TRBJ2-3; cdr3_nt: TGCGCCAGCAGCCAAGATACAGTACTGCAGTATTTT; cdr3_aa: CASSQDTVLQYF
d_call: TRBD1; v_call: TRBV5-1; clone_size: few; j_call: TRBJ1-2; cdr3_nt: TGCGCCAGCAGCTTGGGGGGACAGGCTGGCTATGGCTACACCTTC; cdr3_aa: CASSLGGQAGYGYTF
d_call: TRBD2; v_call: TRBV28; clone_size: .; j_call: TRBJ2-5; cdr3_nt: TGTGCCAGCAGTTCTAGCGGGGGGGCCCAAGAGACCCAGTACTTC; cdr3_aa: CASSSSGGAQETQYF
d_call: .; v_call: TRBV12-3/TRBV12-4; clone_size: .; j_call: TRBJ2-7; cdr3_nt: TGTGCCAGCAGTCCCCCCCGGGGCGCCTCCTACGAGCAGTACTTC; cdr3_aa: CASSPPRGASYEQYF
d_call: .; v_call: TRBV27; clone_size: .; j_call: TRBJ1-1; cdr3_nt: TGTGCCAGCAGTTTTAGAGGAGTCAACACTGAAGCTTTCTTT; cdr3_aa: CASSFRGVNTEAFF
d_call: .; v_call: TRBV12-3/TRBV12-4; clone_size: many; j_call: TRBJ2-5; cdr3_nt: TGTGCCAGCAGCCATGGGGAGACCCAGTACTTC; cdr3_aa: CASSHGETQYF
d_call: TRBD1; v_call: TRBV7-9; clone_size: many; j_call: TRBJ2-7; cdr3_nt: TGTGCCAGCAGCCGAGAGAGGGGACAGGCAGGATACGAGCAGTACTTC; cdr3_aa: CASSRERGQAGYEQYF